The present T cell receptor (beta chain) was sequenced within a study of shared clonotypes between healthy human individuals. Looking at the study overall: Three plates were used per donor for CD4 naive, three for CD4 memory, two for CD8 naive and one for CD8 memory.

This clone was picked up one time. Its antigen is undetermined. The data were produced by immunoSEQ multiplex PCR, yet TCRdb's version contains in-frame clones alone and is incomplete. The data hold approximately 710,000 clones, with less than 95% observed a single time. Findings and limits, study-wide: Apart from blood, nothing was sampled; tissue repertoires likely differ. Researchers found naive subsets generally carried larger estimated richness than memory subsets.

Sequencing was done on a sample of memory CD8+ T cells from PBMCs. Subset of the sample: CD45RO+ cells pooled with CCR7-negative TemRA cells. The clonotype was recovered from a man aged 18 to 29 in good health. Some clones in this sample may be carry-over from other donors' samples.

The CDR3 DNA sequence: TGTGCCAGCAGCCCCCGGACAGGGTGGACCCAGTACTTC. Translated: CASSPRTGWTQYF. This chain uses TRBV11-2 with TRBJ2-5; 8 bases fit TRBD1. The CDR3 is 13 amino acids. Looked up from germline, CDR1 is SGHAT and CDR2 is FQNNGV. After removal of 5 bases from V and 7 bases from J, the junction contained 6 bases not matched to a gene.